This record looks at one TCR beta chain sequence and its context. RNA was extracted with the RNeasy kit, and a quantity of about 0.5 to 1 ug was reverse transcribed using random hexamers. TCRdb re-derived calls from the immunoSEQ multiplex PCR reads in MiXCR, one entry per CDR3 protein. The table includes 130,000 or so distinct CDR3 sequences, nearly 96% detected once. These data belong to a study of CD8 T cells in Susac syndrome. In germline, CDR1 is LGHDT, CDR2 YNNKEL (reference sequence). The CDR3 covers 15 residues. V was pared by 5 bases and J by 8 bases, with 13 bases of the junction left unmatched.

Sequencing was performed on CD4+ T cells from PBMCs. The chain uses TRBV3-1 and TRBJ1-1, with 8 bases identical to TRBD1. This sequence was found in a human donor with Susac syndrome. The CDR3 region is CASSIRDRPFLEAFF. The CDR3 nucleotides are TGTGCCAGCAGCATACGGGACAGGCCTTTCCTGGAAGCTTTCTTT.